The 11 T cell receptor beta chains given below trace back to one sample, sequenced in a study of vaccination effects on CD4 cells after COVID-19. Their cognate antigens are unknown. This table comes from immunoSEQ multiplex PCR, and its TCRdb copy is limited to in-frame clones, with some not included. The data show 72,000 or so clones, roughly 74% seen once. Researchers isolated CD4+ T cells once roughly ten days of culture had elapsed. Every participant took two doses of the BNT162b2 or mRNA-1273 vaccine. The material sequenced was CD4+ T cells from PBMCs cultured without peptide, taken after COVID-19 vaccination. The receptors originated from a human donor who received a COVID-19 vaccine.

The chain joins TRBV2 to TRBJ1-1; D gene ambiguous. Germline V gene data show CDR1 as SNHLY and CDR2 as FYNNEI. Between the trimmed V and J ends, which lost 4 bases and 11 bases, there was a span of 14 bases. There are 12 residues in the CDR3. The CDR3 sequence: CASSVLRDRAFF. The DNA for the CDR3 is TGTGCCAGCAGTGTTTTGAGAGACCGGGCTTTCTTT.

The chain recombines TRBV24-1 with TRBJ2-1; tentatively, D is TRBD2 (6 bases). Germline CDR1 reads KGHDR; CDR2 reads SFDVKD. V dropped 4 bases and J dropped 6 bases, with 18 bases sitting between them. The CDR3 covers 16 residues. CDR3 DNA sequence: TGTGCCACCAGTGACCCCCGCAGACTAGTCGGCAATGAGCAGTTCTTC. Translating it yields CATSDPRRLVGNEQFF.

This clone came up a few times. The CDR3 is CASSLLEGGEQYV. In nucleotides, the CDR3 is TGTGCCAGCAGTTTATTGGAGGGTGGGGAGCAGTACGTC. The J gene is TRBJ2-7, the V gene TRBV27; possible D gene TRBD2, 6 bases. CDR3 length: 13 residues. V lost 1 base and J 7 bases, leaving 11 bases between the germline ends. Germline CDR1 is MNHEY and CDR2 is SMNVEV (reference sequence).

In its sample, this clone was seen a few times. This sequence joins TRBV28 and TRBJ1-1, with TRBD1 as a possible D gene (6 bases). Looked up from germline, CDR1 is MDHEN and CDR2 is SYDVKM. The CDR3 covers 13 residues. V gave up 6 bases and J gave up 5 bases, with 13 bases separating them. This CDR3 is CASRSGADTEAFF. CDR3 DNA sequence: TGTGCCAGCAGATCGGGGGCCGATACTGAAGCTTTCTTT.

This chain links TRBV24-1 with TRBJ2-2; 7 bases line up with TRBD1. With 9 bases clipped from V and 7 bases from J, the junction kept 1 base outside the gene matches. The CDR3 is made up of 11 amino acids. Germline V gene lookup returns CDR1 KGHDR and CDR2 SFDVKD. The CDR3 protein is CATGDSGELFF. CDR3 sequence (DNA): TGTGCCACCGGGGACAGCGGGGAGCTGTTTTTT.

The chain carries TRBV5-1 and TRBJ2-1, with 10 bases identical to TRBD2. The CDR3 loop spans 17 amino acids. J lost 2 bases, V lost 0 bases, and 5 bases had no gene match. Germline lookup yields CDR1 SGHRS and CDR2 YFSETQ. CDR3 sequence (DNA): TGCGCCAGCAGCTTGGTCGTAGGACTAGCGGCCTACAATGAGCAGTTCTTC. This gives the protein CASSLVVGLAAYNEQFF.

The rearrangement uses TRBV7-2 and TRBJ2-1, with D maybe TRBD2 (5 bases). The V end was cut by 6 bases, the J end by 8 bases, with 20 bases between. Per germline, CDR1 SGHTA and CDR2 FQGNSA. The CDR3 totals 15 residues. The CDR3 here is CASSRALAVRDEQFF. The DNA of the CDR3 is TGTGCCAGCAGTAGGGCCCTAGCTGTACGGGATGAGCAGTTCTTC.

In its sample, this clone was seen a few times. The CDR3 DNA follows: TGTGCCAGTACCCTGACAGGGCGGACCACTGAAGCTTTCTTT. Amino acid sequence: CASTLTGRTTEAFF. V is TRBV19 and J is TRBJ1-1; 7 bases align to TRBD1. The CDR3 extends over 14 amino acids. With 7 bases clipped from V and 4 bases from J, the junction kept 9 bases outside the gene matches. Germline-derived CDR1 and CDR2 are LNHDA and SQIVND (reference sequence).

This sequence joins TRBV5-8 and TRBJ2-5, with D hard to call. CDR1 is SGHTS, CDR2 YDEGEE, per germline. V lost 7 bases and J lost 0, with 16 bases in between. The CDR3 is 15 amino acids. The CDR3 spells CASPSWSGYQETQYF. The CDR3 nucleotides are TGTGCCAGCCCCTCCTGGTCTGGGTACCAAGAGACCCAGTACTTC.

This sequence joins TRBV7-2 and TRBJ1-1, with D unresolved. Germline loops: CDR1 SGHTA, CDR2 FQGNSA. CDR3 size: 13 residues. Deletions cut 5 bases from V and 0 bases from J, with 7 bases between. The CDR3 sequence: CASSLQLNTEAFF. DNA for the CDR3: TGTGCCAGCAGCCTACAGCTGAACACTGAAGCTTTCTTT. The full variable domain, with the rest looked up from reference TRBV7-2 and TRBJ1-1, is GAGVSQSPSNKVTEKGKDVELRCDPISGHTALYWYRQSLGQGLEFLIYFQGNSAPDKSGLPSDRFSAERTGGSVSTLTIQRTQQEDSAVYLCASSLQLNTEAFFGQGTRLTVV.

J is TRBJ1-1 and V is TRBV5-1, with D possibly matching TRBD1 (5 bases). The CDR3 consists of 15 residues. The germline V and J ends were trimmed by 0 bases and 0 bases, with 9 bases remaining between them. The germline V gene encodes CDR1 SGHRS and CDR2 YFSETQ. DNA of the CDR3: TGCGCCAGCAGCTTGGGAGGACAATTGAACACTGAAGCTTTCTTT. It translates to CASSLGGQLNTEAFF.